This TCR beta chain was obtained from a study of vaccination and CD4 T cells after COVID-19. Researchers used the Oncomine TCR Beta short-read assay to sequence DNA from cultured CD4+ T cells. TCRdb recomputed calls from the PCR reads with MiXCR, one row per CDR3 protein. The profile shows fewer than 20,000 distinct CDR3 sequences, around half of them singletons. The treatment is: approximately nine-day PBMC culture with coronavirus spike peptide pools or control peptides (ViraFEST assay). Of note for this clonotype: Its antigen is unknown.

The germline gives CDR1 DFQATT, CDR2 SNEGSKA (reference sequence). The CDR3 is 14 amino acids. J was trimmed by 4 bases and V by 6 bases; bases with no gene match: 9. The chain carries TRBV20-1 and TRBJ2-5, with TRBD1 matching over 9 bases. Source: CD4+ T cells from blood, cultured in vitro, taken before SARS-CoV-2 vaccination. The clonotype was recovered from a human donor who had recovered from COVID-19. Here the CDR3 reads CSARDRVVAETQYF. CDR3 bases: TGCAGTGCCAGGGACAGGGTAGTTGCAGAGACCCAGTACTTC.